Below are 28 T cell receptor beta chains sequenced from a single sample in a study of regulatory T cells in long-lasting Graves disease. The time point denotes: newly diagnosed GD, antithyroid drugs for less than 3 months. Preparation of the TCR library used RNA extracted from PBMCs. The authors built TCR beta libraries using iRepertoire HTBI primers and Arm-PCR of CDR3 regions. TCRdb called the multiplex PCR reads again in MiXCR, with one record for every CDR3 protein. The sample lists 250,000 to 300,000 distinct CDR3 sequences, around 18% seen once, with 13% to 15% in the top ten. This sample was shared with a second study, whose subject was T cells in Graves' hyperthyroidism and ophthalmopathy.

Material: peripheral blood mononuclear cells (PBMCs), obtained at new diagnosis, from a patient treated with antithyroid drugs. The receptors come from a woman aged 25-40 years with Graves disease.

This clonotype is a singleton in its sample. This chain joins TRBV10-2 and TRBJ2-1; 11 bases align to TRBD2. The CDR3 extends over 15 amino acids. Germline lookup yields CDR1 WSHSY and CDR2 SAAADI. J gave up 8 bases and V 6 bases, and 9 bases lay outside the gene matches. For the CDR3, the DNA is TGCGCCAGCAGGGTGTTACTAGCGGGAGAGGATGAGCAGTTCTTC. Protein: CASRVLLAGEDEQFF.

The sample holds one count of this clonotype. This may be a read error, as it is one base from a much larger clone. The V and J genes are TRBV6-5 and TRBJ2-2, with 9 bases matching TRBD1. This CDR3 spans 19 amino acids. V was clipped by 1 base and J by 7 bases; unmatched bases: 16. The germline CDR1 and CDR2 sequences are MNHEY and SVGAGI. DNA for the CDR3: TGTGCCAGCAGTTACTACCCCGGGACAGGGAAAGCTTGGGACGGGGAGCTGTTTTTT. Amino acid sequence: CASSYYPGTGKAWDGELFF.

V and J are TRBV6-1 and TRBJ1-3; the D is unclear. The CDR3 totals 15 residues. V lost 7 bases to trimming and J lost 0 bases, with 13 bases between them. Per the germline V gene, CDR1 is MNHNS and CDR2 is SASEGT. The CDR3 DNA sequence: TGTGCCAGCAACTCGGGGTACAGCTCTGGAAACACCATATATTTT. This translates into CASNSGYSSGNTIYF.

For this clonotype: This is likely an artifact of a read error, given a far larger clone one base away. The chain uses TRBV11-2 and TRBJ1-1; maybe TRBD1 (5 bases). The CDR3 runs to 17 residues. Germline V CDR1 and CDR2: SGHAT, FQNNGV. The CDR3 spells CVSSLRQGFGVNTEAFF. DNA of the CDR3: TGTGTCAGCAGCTTACGGCAGGGCTTCGGCGTGAACACTGAAGCTTTCTTT.

This clonotype was seen at least ten times. This chain joins TRBV27 and TRBJ2-2; a possible D gene is TRBD1 (7 bases). V lost 7 bases and J 6 bases, leaving 18 bases between the germline ends. The length of the CDR3 is 15 residues. Germline lookup yields CDR1 MNHEY and CDR2 SMNVEV (reference sequence). The CDR3 sequence: CASKSGRGVSGELFF. As DNA, the CDR3 is TGTGCCAGCAAAAGCGGCAGGGGGGTATCCGGGGAGCTGTTTTTT.

In this sample, this clonotype turned up a few times. The CDR3 DNA is TGTGCCAGCAGTTCAACAGGAGGCGAGCAGTACTTC. Translating gives CASSSTGGEQYF. The chain is built from TRBV27 and TRBJ2-7; possibly TRBD1 or TRBD2 for D (5 bases each). V was trimmed by 4 bases and J by 6 bases, leaving 10 bases between them. The CDR3 sequence is 12 residues long. The germline V gene encodes CDR1 MNHEY and CDR2 SMNVEV (reference sequence).

The chain links TRBV6-2 or TRBV6-3 to TRBJ1-1; no clear D. CDR3 length: 13 residues. V was pared by 8 bases and J by 1 base, with 11 bases between. CDR1 and CDR2 (germline): MNHEY, SVGEGT. CDR3 amino acids: CASGTEANTEAFF. In DNA form, the CDR3 reads TGTGCCAGCGGAACTGAAGCGAACACTGAAGCTTTCTTT.

This clonotype was detected ten times or more. The chain employs TRBV5-5 and TRBJ2-1; TRBD1 matches 8 bases. After removal of 0 bases from V and 6 bases from J, the junction contained 8 bases not matched to a gene. The CDR3 runs to 16 residues. Germline V gene sequence: CDR1 SGHKS, CDR2 YYEKEE (reference sequence). This chain's CDR3 is CASSLVTGGIGNEQFF. CDR3 DNA sequence: TGTGCCAGCAGCTTGGTCACAGGGGGTATAGGCAATGAGCAGTTCTTC. The full variable domain, completed using reference TRBV5-5 and TRBJ2-1, is DAGVTQSPTHLIKTRGQQVTLRCSPISGHKSVSWYQQVLGQGPQFIFQYYEKEERGRGNFPDRFSARQFPNYSSELNVNALLLGDSALYLCASSLVTGGIGNEQFFGPGTRLTVL.

V is TRBV20-1 and J is TRBJ2-1, with TRBD2 matching 9 bases. Germline loops: CDR1 DFQATT, CDR2 SNEGSKA (reference sequence). This CDR3 has 14 amino acids. The trim removed 3 bases at V and 9 bases at J, leaving 9 bases unmatched. CDR3 sequence: CSASGTSLFGEQFF. The CDR3 DNA is TGCAGTGCTAGCGGGACTAGCCTTTTTGGTGAGCAGTTCTTC.

This clonotype appeared many times. Just one base apart from a much larger clone, this may be a read error. The V gene is TRBV7-2, the J gene TRBJ1-1; no clear D. The V and J ends lost 2 bases and 2 bases respectively, with 9 bases between them. CDR1 is SGHTA and CDR2 is FQGNSA in the germline V gene. The length of the CDR3 is 14 residues. The CDR3 protein is CASSLSSENTEAFF. The CDR3, as DNA: TGTGCCAGCAGCTTATCGTCGGAAAACACTGAAGCTTTCTTT. The variable domain in full, completed from reference TRBV7-2 and TRBJ1-1, reads GAGVSQSPSNKVTEKGKDVELRCDPISGHTALYWYRQSLGQGLEFLIYFQGNSAPDKSGLPSDRFSAERTGGSVSTLTIQRTQQEDSAVYLCASSLSSENTEAFFGQGTRLTVV.

This clonotype was counted between two and nine times. The CDR3 spells CASSPGTAYQNSPLHF. The CDR3 nucleotides are TGTGCCAGCAGCCCCGGGACAGCTTACCAAAATTCACCCCTCCACTTT. The V and J genes are TRBV9 and TRBJ1-6, with TRBD1 matching 7 bases. Germline CDR1 is SGDLS and CDR2 is YYNGEE. The CDR3 is made up of 16 amino acids. J gave up 7 bases and V 4 bases, and 11 bases lay outside the gene matches.

J is TRBJ2-2 and V is TRBV9; D perhaps matches TRBD2 (5 bases). Deletions cut 3 bases from V and 10 bases from J, with 16 bases between. Germline CDR1 SGDLS, CDR2 YYNGEE. The CDR3 totals 14 residues. The CDR3 sequence is CASSGLPPTVELFF. CDR3 coding DNA: TGTGCCAGCAGCGGACTACCCCCTACGGTGGAGCTGTTTTTT.

The rearrangement links TRBV5-6 to TRBJ2-7; 15 nucleotides agree with TRBD2. The CDR3 is 18 amino acids. The germline CDR1 and CDR2 sequences are SGHDT and YYEEEE. J lost 2 bases, V lost 0 bases, and 6 bases had no gene match. The CDR3 coding sequence is TGTGCCAGCAGCTTGGGTGGGACTAGCGGGGGGACCACCTACGAGCAGTACTTC. Amino acid sequence: CASSLGGTSGGTTYEQYF.

This clonotype has ten or more counts. V usage is TRBV29-1 and J usage is TRBJ1-5, with D possibly matching TRBD1 (5 bases). Germline V CDR1 and CDR2: SQVTM, ANQGSEA. V was cut by 4 bases and J by 7 bases, with 14 bases left in between. The CDR3 is 13 residues long. The CDR3: CSVGGSGGQPQHF. CDR3 sequence (DNA): TGCAGCGTTGGGGGCAGTGGAGGCCAGCCCCAGCATTTT.

This clonotype showed up many times. This sequence joins TRBV29-1 and TRBJ1-1, with D hard to call. Trimming took off 6 bases at V and 1 base at J, with 6 bases between the two ends. This CDR3 has 11 amino acids. From germline, CDR1 is SQVTM and CDR2 ANQGSEA. The CDR3 loop is CSVFTNTEAFF. Here the CDR3 DNA reads TGCAGCGTCTTTACGAACACTGAAGCTTTCTTT.

As for this clonotype: A much bigger clone sits one base away, suggesting this may be a read error. This chain uses TRBV18 with TRBJ2-6; D is possibly TRBD2 (5 bases). Germline V gives CDR1 KGHSH, CDR2 LQKENI. Trimming removed 2 bases at V and 0 bases at J, with 8 bases between. This CDR3 comprises 16 residues. The CDR3 DNA reads as TGTGCCAGCTCACCATTACGGGGCTCTGGGGCCAACGTCCTGACTTTC. This encodes CASSPLRGSGANVLTF.

This chain uses TRBV20-1 with TRBJ2-3, with TRBD2 identical over 11 bases. The DNA matches TRBJ2-5 better at its end, which makes the J call doubtful. The CDR3 loop spans 17 amino acids. Germline CDR1 reads DFQATT; CDR2 reads SNEGSKA (reference sequence). CDR3 protein: CSAAPLAGEPLGKTQYF. The CDR3 region has the DNA TGCAGTGCTGCCCCACTAGCGGGGGAGCCGTTGGGGAAGACCCAGTACTTC.

This clonotype was seen at least ten times. The CDR3 loop reads CASSPGTKGDYEQYF. The CDR3 DNA sequence: TGTGCCAGCAGCCCAGGGACAAAGGGGGATTACGAGCAGTACTTC. The J gene is TRBJ2-7, the V gene TRBV3-1, with a tentative D call TRBD1 (6 bases). V shed 4 bases and J shed 4 bases, with 17 bases lying between them. This CDR3 comprises 15 residues. Germline-derived CDR1 and CDR2 are LGHDT and YNNKEL (reference sequence).

The V call is TRBV20-1, the J call TRBJ2-1; 11 positions match TRBD2. The J segment lost 1 base and the V segment lost 5 bases, leaving 1 base of the junction unmatched. The CDR3 covers 14 residues. Germline V gives CDR1 DFQATT, CDR2 SNEGSKA (reference sequence). CDR3 in DNA: TGCAGTGCTGTAGCGGGGGGGTCCTACAATGAGCAGTTCTTC. It yields the protein CSAVAGGSYNEQFF.

This clonotype was seen ten or more times. Relative to the germline gene, one junction end is altered; a read error may explain this. The rearrangement links TRBV5-1 to TRBJ1-4; D might be TRBD1 (6 bases). Germline V gene data show CDR1 as SGHRS and CDR2 as YFSETQ. This CDR3 contains 18 residues. CDR3 DNA: TGTGCCAGCAGCTTCCGATATGACCCAGGAAAAGGGGGTGAAAAACTGTTTTTT. This gives the protein CASSFRYDPGKGGEKLFF.

This clonotype was seen ten or more times. The chain uses TRBV19 and TRBJ1-1, with D possibly matching TRBD1 (6 bases). The V gene lost 10 bases and the J gene lost 0 bases, with 18 bases spanning the gap. Germline assignment: CDR1 LNHDA and CDR2 SQIVND (reference sequence). The CDR3 extends over 15 amino acids. CDR3 loop: CATTRGGGLNTEAFF. The DNA for the CDR3 is TGTGCCACCACCAGGGGCGGGGGCTTGAACACTGAAGCTTTCTTT.

On this clonotype: With a much larger clone just one base away, this may be a read error. The rearrangement uses TRBV20-1 and TRBJ2-3, with 12 positions matching TRBD2. The ends lost 6 bases at V and 2 bases at J; junction bases unmatched: 9. There are 16 residues in the CDR3. Germline CDR1 DFQATT, CDR2 SNEGSKA (reference sequence). CDR3 loop: CSARTSGVANTDTQYF. The CDR3 region has the DNA TGCAGTGCGAGGACTAGCGGGGTCGCAAACACAGATACGCAGTATTTT.

This clonotype was picked up many times. The V gene is TRBV5-8, the J gene TRBJ2-7, with D maybe TRBD2 (6 bases). In germline, CDR1 is SGHTS, CDR2 YDEGEE. V was shortened by 1 base and J by 2 bases, with 10 bases between the two germline ends. The CDR3 sequence is 14 residues long. CDR3 protein: CASSLLGGAYEQYF. In DNA, the CDR3 is TGTGCCAGCAGCTTGTTGGGCGGGGCCTACGAGCAGTACTTC.

Ten or more counts support this clonotype. V is TRBV20-1 and J is TRBJ2-7; possible D gene TRBD2, 5 bases. The CDR3 length is 14 residues. Trimming pared 1 base from V and 3 bases from J, leaving 13 bases between. In germline, CDR1 is DFQATT, CDR2 SNEGSKA (reference sequence). The CDR3 region has the DNA TGCAGTGCTAGAGGGGGAGCAGAGTTCTACGAGCAGTACTTC. This codes for CSARGGAEFYEQYF.

This clonotype has at least ten counts. The chain is built from TRBV20-1 and TRBJ2-7, with D perhaps TRBD1 (5 bases). The germline V gene has CDR1 DFQATT and CDR2 SNEGSKA (reference sequence). The CDR3 contains 14 residues. The germline V and J ends were trimmed by 1 base and 4 bases, with 14 bases remaining between them. CDR3 residues: CSARGAGQGYEQYF. In DNA, the CDR3 is TGCAGTGCTAGAGGCGCCGGACAAGGGTACGAGCAGTACTTC.

In this sample, this clonotype turned up many times. The chain employs TRBV2 and TRBJ2-7; a possible D gene is TRBD2 (7 bases). The V gene's germline CDR1 is SNHLY and CDR2 FYNNEI. The CDR3 is 15 residues long. V was cut by 4 bases and J by 5 bases, with 18 bases left in between. CDR3 sequence reads: CASSGWTEGGDEQYF. CDR3 coding DNA: TGTGCCAGCAGTGGGTGGACAGAAGGGGGGGACGAGCAGTACTTC. Complete variable domain (other parts from reference TRBV2 and TRBJ2-7): EPEVTQTPSHQVTQMGQEVILRCVPISNHLYFYWYRQILGQKVEFLVSFYNNEISEKSEIFDDQFSVERPDGSNFTLKIRSTKLEDSAMYFCASSGWTEGGDEQYFGPGTRLTVT.

This clonotype has ten or more counts. The chain carries TRBV9 and TRBJ2-3; 11 nucleotides agree with TRBD2. CDR1 is SGDLS, CDR2 YYNGEE, per germline. The CDR3 extends over 15 amino acids. J was trimmed by 4 bases and V by 3 bases; bases with no gene match: 4. The CDR3 sequence: CASSGSGGAPDTQYF. In DNA, the CDR3 is TGTGCCAGCAGCGGTAGCGGGGGGGCTCCAGATACGCAGTATTTT. The full variable domain, with the rest looked up from reference TRBV9 and TRBJ2-3, is DSGVTQTPKHLITATGQRVTLRCSPRSGDLSVYWYQQSLDQGLQFLIQYYNGEERAKGNILERFSAQQFPDLHSELNLSSLELGDSALYFCASSGSGGAPDTQYFGPGTRLTVL.

The chain joins TRBV27 to TRBJ2-3; the D is unclear. Germline CDR1 reads MNHEY; CDR2 reads SMNVEV (reference sequence). Deletions cut 10 bases from V and 2 bases from J, with 13 bases between. The CDR3 has 13 residues. CDR3 sequence reads: CATQRANTDTQYF. The CDR3 coding sequence is TGTGCCACCCAACGGGCAAACACAGATACGCAGTATTTT.